Reported below is one T cell receptor (beta chain). The target antigen is unknown. These data originate in a study of identifying expanded T cells in peripheral blood. Whole-study findings and limits: Variance in clone template counts between approximately two-week samples significantly increased with total template count across all healthy donors. Over two and four weeks, about 15 and 18 clones changed, versus approximately 1.2 between replicates.

Sequencing was performed with immunoSEQ multiplex PCR; in TCRdb, only in-frame clones are kept and a portion is missing. The sample holds some 95,000 clones, approximately 91% seen once. The CDR3 totals 18 residues. V shed 9 bases, J shed 4 bases, and the junction held 19 bases outside the gene matches. CDR1 and CDR2 from the germline V gene are LNHDA and SQIVND (reference sequence). No infections or other immune events were documented during collection. This sequence originates from a person aged 18 to 75 in good health. The rearrangement links TRBV19 to TRBJ2-2, with 8 bases matching TRBD1. The material sequenced was blood. CDR3 bases: TGTGCCAGCGCGGGACAGGCCCTTACACAAACCACCACCGGGGAGCTGTTTTTT. Translation: CASAGQALTQTTTGELFF.